This is a list of T cell receptor beta chains from one sample in a study of technical replicates of blood from several donors. The assay was immunoSEQ multiplex PCR, and TCRdb's table has in-frame clones only and misses some. The profile shows roughly 68,000 clones, around nine tenths of them singletons. Sequencing input: PBMCs. Receptors originate from a human donor in good health. Some clones in this sample may be carry-over from other donors' samples. Both conserved end residues are part of each CDR3. The order of the fields is V gene, J gene, CDR3 protein.

TRBV11-2,TRBJ2-6,CASSLALAGGPGANVLTF
TRBV5-1,TRBJ2-3,CASSLETASDTQYF
TRBV27,TRBJ2-7,CASSPRGTGVSYEQYF
TRBV2,TRBJ1-2,CASSEGWGGPANYGYTF
TRBV5-1,TRBJ1-4,CASSVTATNEKLFF
TRBV6-1,TRBJ2-7,CAARDRGTYEQYF
TRBV5-1,TRBJ2-1,CASSPSGAYNEQFF
TRBV7-3,TRBJ1-5,CASSPGGDQPQHF
TRBV30,TRBJ1-5,CAWSAGNLGQPQHF
TRBV7-8,TRBJ2-1,CASSLYREAGDEQFF
TRBV4-1,TRBJ2-1,CASSGGLLVSNEQFF
TRBV6-1,TRBJ1-1,CASSDTGGKTEAFF
TRBV2,TRBJ1-6,CATRPTEQSPLHF
TRBV21-1,TRBJ2-1,CASSKMDYTYNEQFF
TRBV6-5,TRBJ2-2,CASSYSKIQGLGLFF
TRBV5-4,TRBJ1-1,CASSAASTEAFF
TRBV6-6,TRBJ2-3,CASNRGIDTQYF
TRBV5-1,TRBJ2-3,CASSLGGPGTDTQYF
TRBV5-6,TRBJ1-2,CASSHGQGKGYGYTF
TRBV7-9,TRBJ1-4,CASSPTDRPTNEKLFF
TRBV5-6,TRBJ2-3,CASSLAGGRADTQYF
TRBV7-2,TRBJ1-3,CASSSTGLGNTIYF
TRBV4-2,TRBJ1-1,CASSQGQGDNTEAFF
TRBV7-2,TRBJ2-7,CASSRPGLAGSEQYF
TRBV6-5,TRBJ2-7,CASSYSTSSYEQYF
TRBV19,TRBJ2-7,CASSIGGQGSYEQYF
TRBV6-1,TRBJ2-7,CASSLGRGRNEQYF
TRBV5-6,TRBJ2-1,CASSLRAAYNEQFF
TRBV7-8,TRBJ2-4,CASSLGLAGGFGNIQYF
TRBV4-1,TRBJ2-3,CASSQGGLADTQYF
TRBV30,TRBJ2-7,CAWAGGRYEQYF
TRBV5-1,TRBJ1-2,CASSLASGGYGYTF
TRBV6-1,TRBJ1-5,CASSRDEGVQPQHF
TRBV4-2,TRBJ2-1,CASSQEGLAGVGDEQFF
TRBV4-3,TRBJ2-3,CASSQVYLLAGGSTDTQYF
TRBV2,TRBJ2-1,CASGTPDRAQKDEQFF
TRBV11-2,TRBJ2-7,CASSPPGVTYEQYF
TRBV7-9,TRBJ2-3,CASSLVSGASTDTQYF
TRBV20-1,TRBJ2-5,CSAGPRETQYF
TRBV5-1,TRBJ2-1,CASSLDPQGNEQFF
TRBV28,TRBJ2-1,CASSITGQGDNEQFF
TRBV2,TRBJ2-2,CASSGQTNTGELFF
TRBV2,TRBJ1-2,CASSEGQVANYGYTF